This TCR beta chain was documented in a study of blood T cell repertoires in COVID-19. Participant-reported clinical history was the basis for cohort assignment. Profiling relied on immunoSEQ multiplex PCR, and the TCRdb table lists in-frame clones only, not all of them. The sample holds 250,000 to 350,000 clones; 87% are singletons and the top ten take 8% to 9.5%. Losses at the gene ends were 3 bases for V and 7 bases for J; bases not matched to a gene: 5. The CDR3 is made up of 14 amino acids. Germline V lookup: CDR1 MNHNS, CDR2 SASEGT. This chain links TRBV6-1 with TRBJ1-4; 7 nucleotides line up with TRBD1. Sequenced sample: PBMCs or T cells enriched from blood (not recorded which). The sequence was collected from a woman between 18 and 29 years old who had recovered from COVID-19. The CDR3, as DNA: TGTGCCAGCAGTGATACAGGGGTGCGTGAAAAACTGTTTTTT. It translates to CASSDTGVREKLFF.